This T cell receptor (beta chain) was sequenced for a study of blood T cells in healthy people across ages. Germline loops: CDR1 SQVTM, CDR2 ANQGSEA. This CDR3 has 13 residues. V was trimmed by 4 bases and J by 4 bases, leaving 14 bases between them. Primed by a sample-barcoded 5' primer and a J-beta primer mix, a second PCR proceeded for about 6 to 12 cycles. The template-switch adaptor was a 5' adaptor with 12 random nucleotides. It tagged each cDNA molecule. At least 3 million CDR3-containing paired-end reads were obtained per sample. In TCRdb, the 5' RACE reads were re-called with MiXCR into one record per CDR3 protein. The table has 1.2 million to 1.5 million distinct CDR3 sequences, 55% to 75% seen once.

Specimen: blood. This clonotype was obtained from a man between 18 and 29 years old in good health. The J gene is TRBJ2-7, the V gene TRBV29-1; D is tentatively TRBD1 or TRBD2 (6 bases each). The CDR3 nucleotides read TGCAGCGTTGGGGGGGCAGGGCTTTACGAGCAGTACTTC. It is translated as CSVGGAGLYEQYF.